This T cell receptor (beta chain) was sequenced for a study of blood T cells in healthy people across ages. Combining a sample-barcoded 5' primer with a J-beta primer mix, a second PCR ran for roughly 7 to 11 cycles. TCRdb reanalysed the 5' RACE reads using MiXCR and keeps one entry per CDR3 protein. The table lists 1 million to 1.2 million distinct CDR3 sequences, under 40% of them singletons. Overall study results and limits: TCR beta diversity tracked closely with naive T cell percentage. Age advanced and TCR beta diversity per million T cells fell, roughly linearly.

Note on this clonotype: As yet, its antigen is unknown.

CDR1 and CDR2 from the germline V gene are SGHTA and FQGNSA. The CDR3 totals 18 residues. V was shortened by 2 bases and J by 4 bases, with 23 bases between the two germline ends. The sequencing input was blood. The chain links TRBV7-2 to TRBJ1-1, with a possible D match to TRBD1 (5 bases). The clonotype comes from a young man in good health. CDR3 sequence (DNA): TGTGCCAGCAGCTTATCATGGGGGGTAGGGGCCGAGGGCACTGAAGCTTTCTTT. This gives the protein CASSLSWGVGAEGTEAFF. Full variable domain (rest looked up from reference TRBV7-2 and TRBJ1-1): GAGVSQSPSNKVTEKGKDVELRCDPISGHTALYWYRQSLGQGLEFLIYFQGNSAPDKSGLPSDRFSAERTGGSVSTLTIQRTQQEDSAVYLCASSLSWGVGAEGTEAFFGQGTRLTVV.